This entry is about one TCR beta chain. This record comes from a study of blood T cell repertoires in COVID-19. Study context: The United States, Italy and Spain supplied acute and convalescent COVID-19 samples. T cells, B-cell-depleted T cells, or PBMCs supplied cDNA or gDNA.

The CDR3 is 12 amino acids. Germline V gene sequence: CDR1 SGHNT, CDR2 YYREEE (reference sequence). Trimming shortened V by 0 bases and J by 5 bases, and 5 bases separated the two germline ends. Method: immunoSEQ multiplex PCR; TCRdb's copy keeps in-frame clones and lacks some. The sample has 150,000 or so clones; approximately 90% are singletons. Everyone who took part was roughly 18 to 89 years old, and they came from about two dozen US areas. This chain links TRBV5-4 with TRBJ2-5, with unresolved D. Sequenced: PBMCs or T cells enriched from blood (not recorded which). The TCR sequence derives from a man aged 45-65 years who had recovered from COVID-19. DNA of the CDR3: TGTGCCAGCAGCTTGGTGGAGGAGACCCAGTACTTC. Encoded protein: CASSLVEETQYF.